This T cell receptor beta chain was identified during a study of beta chain features in type 1 diabetes. Study summary: Healthy donors and patients had similar age, gender and cell yields.

Sorted CD4+ subsets: naive, central memory, regulatory, stem cell-like memory (CD45RO/CCR7/CD25/CD127/CD95/CD27 panel). Broader study findings: Within patients, naive, central memory and Treg TCRB repertoires seemed more similar than within healthy donors.

Expressed TCRB transcripts were sequenced, since all the RNA that had been isolated was reverse transcribed. The repertoire was sequenced with immunoSEQ multiplex PCR; TCRdb's copy has only in-frame clones and lacks some. The table includes about 24,000 clones, almost 70% detected once. Regarding this clone: What it recognizes is unknown.

Sequenced sample: Tregs from blood. The origin of this receptor is a woman aged 40 to 50 in good health.

CDR3 sequence: CSVATFGQGIYEQYF. In DNA form, the CDR3 reads TGCAGCGTCGCTACCTTCGGACAGGGGATCTACGAGCAGTACTTC. The rearrangement uses TRBV29-1 and TRBJ2-7, with 9 bases aligning to TRBD1. The CDR3 covers 15 residues. Germline CDR1 reads SQVTM; CDR2 reads ANQGSEA. V dropped 6 bases and J dropped 3; count of bases not matched to a gene: 12.